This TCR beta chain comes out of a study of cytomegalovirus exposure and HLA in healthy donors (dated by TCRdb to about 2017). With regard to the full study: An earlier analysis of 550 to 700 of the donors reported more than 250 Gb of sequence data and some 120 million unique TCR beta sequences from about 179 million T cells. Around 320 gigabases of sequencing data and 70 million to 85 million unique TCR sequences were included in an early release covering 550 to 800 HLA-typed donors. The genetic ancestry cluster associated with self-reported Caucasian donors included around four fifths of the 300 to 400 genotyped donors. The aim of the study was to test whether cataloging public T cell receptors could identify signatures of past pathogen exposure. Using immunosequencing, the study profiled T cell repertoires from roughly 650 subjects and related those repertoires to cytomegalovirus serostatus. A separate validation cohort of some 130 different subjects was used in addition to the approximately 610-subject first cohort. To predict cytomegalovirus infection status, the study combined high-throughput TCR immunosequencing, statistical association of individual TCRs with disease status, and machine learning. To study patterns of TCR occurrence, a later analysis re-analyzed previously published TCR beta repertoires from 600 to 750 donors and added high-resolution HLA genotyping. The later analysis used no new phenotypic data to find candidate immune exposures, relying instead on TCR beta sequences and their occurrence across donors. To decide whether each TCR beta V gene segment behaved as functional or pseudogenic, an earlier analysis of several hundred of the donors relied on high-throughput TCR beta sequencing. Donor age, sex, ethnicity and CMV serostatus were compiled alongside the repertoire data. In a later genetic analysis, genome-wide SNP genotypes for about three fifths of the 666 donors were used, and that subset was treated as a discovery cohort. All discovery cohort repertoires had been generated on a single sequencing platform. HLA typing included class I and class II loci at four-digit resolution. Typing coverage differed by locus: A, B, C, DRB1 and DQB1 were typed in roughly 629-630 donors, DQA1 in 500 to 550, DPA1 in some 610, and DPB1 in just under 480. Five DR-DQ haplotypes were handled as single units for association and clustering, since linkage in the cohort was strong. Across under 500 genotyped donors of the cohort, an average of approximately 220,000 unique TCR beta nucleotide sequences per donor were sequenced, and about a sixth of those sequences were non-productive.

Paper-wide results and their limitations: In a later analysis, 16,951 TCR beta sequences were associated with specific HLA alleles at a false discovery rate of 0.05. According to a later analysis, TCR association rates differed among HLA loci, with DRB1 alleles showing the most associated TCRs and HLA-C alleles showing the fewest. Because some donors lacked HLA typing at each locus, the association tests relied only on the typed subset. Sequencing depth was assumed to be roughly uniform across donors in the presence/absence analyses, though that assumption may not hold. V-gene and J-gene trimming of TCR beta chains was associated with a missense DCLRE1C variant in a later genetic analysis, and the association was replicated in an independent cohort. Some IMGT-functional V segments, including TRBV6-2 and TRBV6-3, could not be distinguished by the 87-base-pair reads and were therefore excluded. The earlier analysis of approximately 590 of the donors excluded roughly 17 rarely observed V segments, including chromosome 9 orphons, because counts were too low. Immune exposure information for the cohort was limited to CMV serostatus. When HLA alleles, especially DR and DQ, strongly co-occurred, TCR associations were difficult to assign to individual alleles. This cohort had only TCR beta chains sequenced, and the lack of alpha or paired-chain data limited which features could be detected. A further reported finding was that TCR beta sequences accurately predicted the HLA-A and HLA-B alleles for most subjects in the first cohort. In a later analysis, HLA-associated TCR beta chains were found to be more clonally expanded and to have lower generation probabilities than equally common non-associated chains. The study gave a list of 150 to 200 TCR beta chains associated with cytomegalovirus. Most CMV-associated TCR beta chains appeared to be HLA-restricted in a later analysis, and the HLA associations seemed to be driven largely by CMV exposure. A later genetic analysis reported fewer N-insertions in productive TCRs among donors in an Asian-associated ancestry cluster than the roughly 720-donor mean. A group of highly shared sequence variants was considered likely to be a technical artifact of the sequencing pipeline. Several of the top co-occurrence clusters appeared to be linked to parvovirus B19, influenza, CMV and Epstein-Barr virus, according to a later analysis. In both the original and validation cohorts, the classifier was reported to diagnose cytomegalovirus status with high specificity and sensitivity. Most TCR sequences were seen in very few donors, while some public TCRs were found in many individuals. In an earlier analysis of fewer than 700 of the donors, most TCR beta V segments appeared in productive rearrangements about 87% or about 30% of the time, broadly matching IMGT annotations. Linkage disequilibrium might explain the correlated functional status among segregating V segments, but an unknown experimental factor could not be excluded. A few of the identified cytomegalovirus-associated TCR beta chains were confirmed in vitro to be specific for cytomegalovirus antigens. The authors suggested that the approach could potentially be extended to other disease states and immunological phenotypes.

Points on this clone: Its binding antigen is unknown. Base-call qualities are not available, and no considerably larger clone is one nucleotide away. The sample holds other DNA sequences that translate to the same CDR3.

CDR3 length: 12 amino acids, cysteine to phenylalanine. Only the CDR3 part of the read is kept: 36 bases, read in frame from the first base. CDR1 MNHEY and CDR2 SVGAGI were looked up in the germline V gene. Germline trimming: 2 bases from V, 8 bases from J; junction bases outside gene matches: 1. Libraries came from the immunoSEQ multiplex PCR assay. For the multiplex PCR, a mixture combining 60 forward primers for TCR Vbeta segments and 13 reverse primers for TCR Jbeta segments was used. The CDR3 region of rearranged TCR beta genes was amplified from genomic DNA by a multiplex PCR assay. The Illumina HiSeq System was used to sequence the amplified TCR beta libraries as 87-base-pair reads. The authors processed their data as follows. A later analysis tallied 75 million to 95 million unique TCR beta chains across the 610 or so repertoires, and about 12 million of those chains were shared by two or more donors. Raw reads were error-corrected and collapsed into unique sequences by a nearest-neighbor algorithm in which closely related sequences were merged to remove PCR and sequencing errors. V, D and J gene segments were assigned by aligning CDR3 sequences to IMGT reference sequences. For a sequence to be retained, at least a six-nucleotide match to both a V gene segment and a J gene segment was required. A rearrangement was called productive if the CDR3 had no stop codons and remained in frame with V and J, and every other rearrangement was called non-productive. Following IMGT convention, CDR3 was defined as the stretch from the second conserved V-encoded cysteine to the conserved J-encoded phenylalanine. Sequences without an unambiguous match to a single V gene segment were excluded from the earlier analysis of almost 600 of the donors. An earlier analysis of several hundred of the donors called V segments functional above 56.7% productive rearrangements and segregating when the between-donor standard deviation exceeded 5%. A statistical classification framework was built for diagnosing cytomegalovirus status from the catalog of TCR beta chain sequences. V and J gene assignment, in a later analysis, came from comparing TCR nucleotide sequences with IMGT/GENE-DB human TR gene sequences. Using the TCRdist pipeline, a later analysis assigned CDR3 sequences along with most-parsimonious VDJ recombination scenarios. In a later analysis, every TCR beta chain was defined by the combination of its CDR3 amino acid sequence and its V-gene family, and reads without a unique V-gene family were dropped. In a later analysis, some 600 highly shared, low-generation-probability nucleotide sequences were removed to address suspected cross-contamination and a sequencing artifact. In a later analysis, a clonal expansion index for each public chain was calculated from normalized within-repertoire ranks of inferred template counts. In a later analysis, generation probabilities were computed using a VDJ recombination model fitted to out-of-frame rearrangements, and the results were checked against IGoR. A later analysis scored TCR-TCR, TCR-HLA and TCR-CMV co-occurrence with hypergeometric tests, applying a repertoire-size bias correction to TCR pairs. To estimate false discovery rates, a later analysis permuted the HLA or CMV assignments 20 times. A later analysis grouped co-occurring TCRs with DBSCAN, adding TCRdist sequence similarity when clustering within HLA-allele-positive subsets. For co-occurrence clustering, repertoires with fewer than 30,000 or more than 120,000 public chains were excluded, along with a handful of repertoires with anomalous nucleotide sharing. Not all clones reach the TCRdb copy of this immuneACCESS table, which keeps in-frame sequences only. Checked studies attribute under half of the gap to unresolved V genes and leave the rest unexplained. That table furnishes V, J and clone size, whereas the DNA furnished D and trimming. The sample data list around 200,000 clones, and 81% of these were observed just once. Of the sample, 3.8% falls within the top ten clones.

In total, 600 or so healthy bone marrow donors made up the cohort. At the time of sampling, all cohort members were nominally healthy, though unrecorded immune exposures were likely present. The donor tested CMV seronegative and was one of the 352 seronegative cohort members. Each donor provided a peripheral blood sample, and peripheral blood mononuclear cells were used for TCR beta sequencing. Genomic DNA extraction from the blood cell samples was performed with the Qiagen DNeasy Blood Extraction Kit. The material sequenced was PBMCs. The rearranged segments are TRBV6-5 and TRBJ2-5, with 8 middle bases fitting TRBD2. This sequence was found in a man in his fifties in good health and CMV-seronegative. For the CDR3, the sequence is CASSYRGGTQYF. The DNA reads TGTGCCAGCAGTTACCGGGGGGGTACCCAGTACTTC.